The entry below describes one T cell receptor beta chain. These data belong to a study of blood T cell repertoires in COVID-19. On the study more broadly: T cells, B-cell-depleted T cells, or PBMCs provided the cDNA or gDNA that served as material.

Participant reports of clinical history set cohort assignment. Authors' processing steps: Researchers report that nucleated cell counts were estimated from reference gene primer amplification. TCRdb's table, derived via immunoSEQ multiplex PCR, lists solely in-frame clones and lacks some. The V and J calls and clone size were taken over from that table, and D and trimming were inferred from the DNA. The data contain a few hundred thousand clones, roughly 80% of them singletons. The V gene end was trimmed by 4 bases and the J gene end by 0 bases; junction bases not matched to a gene: 11. This CDR3 is 17 amino acids long. The germline V gene has CDR1 KGHSH and CDR2 LQKENI.

Material for sequencing was PBMCs or T cells enriched from blood (not recorded which). This receptor was identified in a man aged 35-49 years who had been exposed to COVID-19. This chain connects TRBV18 to TRBJ2-7, with 8 bases identical to TRBD2. The CDR3, as DNA: TGTGCCAGCTCACTCTCAATCGCAAGCGGGAGCTCCTACGAGCAGTACTTC. Translated, it gives CASSLSIASGSSYEQYF. The full variable domain, completed using reference TRBV18 and TRBJ2-7, is NAGVMQNPRHLVRRRGQEARLRCSPMKGHSHVYWYRQLPEEGLKFMVYLQKENIIDESGMPKERFSAEFPKEGPSILRIQQVVRGDSAAYFCASSLSIASGSSYEQYFGPGTRLTVT.